The 21 T cell receptor beta chains presented below share a single source sample, sequenced in a study of identical twins. Each CDR3 protein is one row after TCRdb ran MiXCR on the 5' RACE reads. Here the sample spans approximately 530,000 distinct CDR3 sequences, approximately 20% being singletons. These data also featured in a second study, about yellow fever vaccine responses in identical twins.

Sequenced sample: CD4+ T cells sorted from blood. The receptors here all came from a woman under 30 in good health.

This clonotype was counted between two and nine times. This sequence joins TRBV12-3 or TRBV12-4 and TRBJ2-7; D is perhaps TRBD1 or TRBD2 (5 bases each). This CDR3 spans 14 amino acids. Trimming shortened V by 4 bases and J by 4 bases, and 14 bases separated the two germline ends. Here the CDR3 DNA reads TGTGCCAGCAGTTATGGGACGTCGATGTACGAGCAGTACTTC. It specifies CASSYGTSMYEQYF.

The chain links TRBV25-1 to TRBJ1-6, with TRBD1 matching over 7 bases. The ends lost 6 bases at V and 6 bases at J; junction bases unmatched: 2. Germline V gene sequence: CDR1 MGHDK, CDR2 SYGVNS. The CDR3 length is 13 residues. The CDR3 region has the DNA TGTGCCAGCAGAACAGGGGTTAATTCACCCCTCCACTTT. This encodes CASRTGVNSPLHF.

The rearrangement links TRBV18 to TRBJ2-1, with TRBD1 identical over 7 bases. This CDR3 spans 14 amino acids. The J segment lost 6 bases and the V segment lost 3 bases, leaving 5 bases of the junction unmatched. The germline V gene encodes CDR1 KGHSH and CDR2 LQKENI. The CDR3 sequence is CASSPPSGGNEQFF. The CDR3 DNA follows: TGTGCCAGCTCACCTCCTTCAGGGGGCAATGAGCAGTTCTTC.

This clonotype was seen a handful of times. The genes are TRBV6-2 or TRBV6-3 and TRBJ2-1, with TRBD2 identical over 9 bases. There are 17 residues in the CDR3. Per the germline V gene, CDR1 is MNHEY and CDR2 is SVGEGT. Unmatched junction bases numbered 4, after V lost 0 bases and J lost 1 base. CDR3 residues: CASSYSASGISYNEQFF. DNA of the CDR3: TGTGCCAGCAGTTACTCGGCTAGCGGGATATCCTACAATGAGCAGTTCTTC.

This clonotype was counted between two and nine times. The chain uses TRBV12-3 or TRBV12-4 and TRBJ1-6; tentative D call: TRBD1 (5 bases). The CDR3 extends over 15 amino acids. V lost 6 bases and J lost 0, with 9 bases in between. DNA for the CDR3: TGTGCCAGCAGCTACCAGGGCTCCTATAATTCACCCCTCCACTTT. Amino acids: CASSYQGSYNSPLHF.

J is TRBJ2-7 and V is TRBV2; 14 bases match TRBD2. The CDR3 is 14 amino acids. The V and J ends lost 6 bases and 7 bases, in that order; junction bases with no gene match: 5. Per the germline V gene, CDR1 is SNHLY and CDR2 is FYNNEI. CDR3 nucleotides: TGTGCCAGCAGCCGACTAGCGGGAGGGGATGAGCAGTACTTC. Translated: CASSRLAGGDEQYF.

The chain links TRBV6-1 to TRBJ2-5; unclear D gene. Germline-derived CDR1 and CDR2 are MNHNS and SASEGT. Trimming took off 8 bases at V and 1 base at J, with 8 bases between the two ends. This CDR3 has 12 amino acids. CDR3: CASRSPQETQYF. For the CDR3, the DNA is TGTGCCAGCCGGAGCCCCCAAGAGACCCAGTACTTC.

Concerning this clonotype: This may come from a read error, since a much larger clone is one base off. The gene calls are TRBV6-5 and TRBJ1-5; D unclear. The CDR3 sequence is 13 residues long. Germline lookup yields CDR1 MNHEY and CDR2 SVGAGI. Trimming left V 5 bases short and J 0 bases short, with 5 bases between. CDR3 DNA: TGTGCCAGCAGTGTCTATAGCAATCAGCCCCAGCATTTT. Its translation is CASSVYSNQPQHF.

V and J are TRBV11-2 and TRBJ1-2; the D gene is possibly TRBD1 (5 bases). The V end was cut by 1 base, the J end by 8 bases, with 8 bases between. CDR1 SGHAT and CDR2 FQNNGV come from the germline V gene. There are 12 residues in the CDR3. The CDR3 DNA sequence: TGTGCCAGCAGCTTAGTAGGGGACGGCTACACCTTC. This sequence encodes CASSLVGDGYTF.

This chain uses TRBV27 with TRBJ1-3; possibly TRBD1 for D (5 bases). CDR3 length: 15 amino acids. CDR1 and CDR2 (germline): MNHEY, SMNVEV (reference sequence). V lost 6 bases and J 0 bases, leaving 12 bases between the germline ends. The CDR3 DNA is TGTGCCAGCAGGGCCGGGACGGCCTCTGGAAACACCATATATTTT. Amino acid sequence: CASRAGTASGNTIYF.

This chain uses TRBV27 with TRBJ2-5; D call uncertain. Looked up from germline, CDR1 is MNHEY and CDR2 is SMNVEV (reference sequence). CDR3 length: 13 residues. Trimming took off 2 bases at V and 5 bases at J, with 9 bases between the two ends. The chain's CDR3 is CASSLNALETQYF. CDR3 in DNA: TGTGCCAGCAGTTTAAATGCTCTGGAGACCCAGTACTTC.

This clonotype was counted between two and nine times. The CDR3 is CASSPGAGWGHTDTQYF. The CDR3 DNA reads TGCGCCAGCAGCCCCGGAGCGGGCTGGGGGCACACAGATACGCAGTATTTT. This sequence joins TRBV5-1 and TRBJ2-3; D tentatively reads TRBD1 or TRBD2 (6 bases each). Germline V CDR1 and CDR2: SGHRS, YFSETQ. V lost 4 bases, J lost 2 bases, and 20 bases lay in between. The length of the CDR3 is 17 residues.

The gene calls are TRBV10-3 and TRBJ2-7; 9 positions match TRBD1. Germline CDR1 ENHRY, CDR2 SYGVKD. The CDR3 totals 14 residues. V gave up 3 bases and J gave up 6 bases; unmatched junction bases: 6. CDR3 DNA: TGTGCCATCAGTGACGGGGGACAGGGTCCCGAGCAGTACTTC. It yields the protein CAISDGGQGPEQYF.

This clonotype occurred many times. The chain combines TRBV5-1 with TRBJ2-1; 8 bases are shared with TRBD1. J gave up 8 bases and V 3 bases, and 10 bases lay outside the gene matches. Germline CDR1 and CDR2: SGHRS and YFSETQ. CDR3 length equals 15 residues. The CDR3 region is CASSSGTGFGDEQFF. The DNA of the CDR3 is TGCGCCAGCAGCTCGGGGACAGGTTTTGGTGATGAGCAGTTCTTC.

V is TRBV28 and J is TRBJ1-2; possible D gene TRBD1, 5 bases. The germline V and J ends were trimmed by 2 bases and 4 bases, with 14 bases remaining between them. The CDR3 has 15 residues. From germline, CDR1 is MDHEN and CDR2 SYDVKM. In DNA, the CDR3 is TGTGCCAGCAGTTTAAGCTCGGGGGTACCCTATGGCTACACCTTC. Its protein is CASSLSSGVPYGYTF.

This clonotype was observed a few times. The V and J genes are TRBV7-9 and TRBJ1-2, with TRBD1 as a possible D gene (6 bases). Germline V gene data show CDR1 as SEHNR and CDR2 as FQNEAQ (reference sequence). V lost 0 bases and J 6 bases, leaving 11 bases between the germline ends. The CDR3 contains 14 residues. CDR3 sequence reads: CASSLAVGHDGYTF. CDR3 nucleotides: TGTGCCAGCAGCTTAGCGGTGGGACATGATGGCTACACCTTC.

The genes are TRBV4-1 and TRBJ2-5, with a tentative D call TRBD2 (5 bases). CDR1 and CDR2 from the germline V gene are MGHRA and YSYEKL. The V and J ends lost 4 bases and 5 bases respectively, with 11 bases between them. The length of the CDR3 is 13 residues. The CDR3 DNA is TGCGCCAGCAGCCCCCGGGGATGGGAGACCCAGTACTTC. Amino acids: CASSPRGWETQYF.

This clonotype was counted between two and nine times. This chain links TRBV6-1 with TRBJ1-5, with 7 positions matching TRBD1. The CDR3 has 15 amino acids. In germline, CDR1 is MNHNS, CDR2 SASEGT. The V gene end was trimmed by 5 bases and the J gene end by 4 bases; junction bases not matched to a gene: 8. The CDR3 loop reads CASSKTGTVNQPQHF. CDR3 sequence (DNA): TGTGCCAGCAGTAAGACAGGGACCGTAAATCAGCCCCAGCATTTT.

This sequence joins TRBV13 and TRBJ2-2; 7 nucleotides align to TRBD1. The CDR3 sequence is 15 residues long. V lost 5 bases and J lost 3; bases outside the gene matches: 6. The germline gives CDR1 PRHDT, CDR2 FYEKMQ (reference sequence). CDR3: CASSKGDRYTGELFF. DNA for the CDR3: TGTGCCAGCAGCAAGGGGGACAGATACACCGGGGAGCTGTTTTTT.

The sample holds a few counts of this clonotype. The V gene is TRBV10-3, the J gene TRBJ2-2; 12 nucleotides match TRBD1. Germline V gene sequence: CDR1 ENHRY, CDR2 SYGVKD. The CDR3 loop spans 15 amino acids. V shed 6 bases and J 7 bases; nucleotides not matched to a gene: 6. The CDR3 protein is CAIRPGQGAGGELFF. The CDR3 nucleotides read TGTGCCATCAGGCCGGGACAGGGGGCCGGCGGGGAGCTGTTTTTT.

In this sample, this clonotype turned up a few times. The CDR3 region has the DNA TGTGCCAGCAGTAAAACCTTTAACTATGGCTACACCTTC. Residues: CASSKTFNYGYTF. This chain uses TRBV27 with TRBJ1-2; D is uncertain. The CDR3 loop spans 13 amino acids. Germline V lookup: CDR1 MNHEY, CDR2 SMNVEV (reference sequence). V was trimmed by 5 bases and J by 1 base, leaving 8 bases between them.